The TCR beta chain under discussion was sequenced for a study of T cell changes during pregnancy in multiple sclerosis. Data came from immunoSEQ multiplex PCR; TCRdb stores just in-frame clones and leaves some out. The table includes over 50,000 clones, roughly 90% detected once. The TCR was taken from a female donor with multiple sclerosis, enrolled in a pregnancy study. The material sequenced was peripheral blood, taken in the first trimester of pregnancy.

For the CDR3, the DNA is TGTGCCAGTAGTAGCTACCCCGGGGGCGGGAGGAGCACAGATACGCAGTATTTT. Translating it yields CASSSYPGGGRSTDTQYF. V gene TRBV19 combines with J gene TRBJ2-3; 8 bases align to TRBD2. Germline CDR1 and CDR2: LNHDA and SQIVND (reference sequence). V shed 4 bases and J 0 bases; nucleotides not matched to a gene: 12. The CDR3 has 18 amino acids.